A selection of T cell receptor beta chains follows, all from one sample in a study of regulatory T cells in long-lasting Graves disease. One entry per CDR3 protein results from TCRdb running MiXCR on the multiplex PCR reads. The table records more than 650,000 distinct CDR3 sequences, about 30% of them present only once. The sample was peripheral blood mononuclear cells (PBMCs), taken when the disease was refractory, from a patient treated with antithyroid drugs. These TCRs come from a female donor with Graves disease. CDR3s include the opening cysteine and the closing phenylalanine or tryptophan. Size values are once, few and many counts, or a class for expanded clones, and some rows have none.

v_call: TRBV6-2/TRBV6-3
clone_size: NA
cdr3_aa: CASSGLLGTGDGNSPLHF

v_call: TRBV7-2
clone_size: NA
cdr3_aa: CASSLFGQLPGEQYF

v_call: TRBV20-1
clone_size: NA
cdr3_aa: CSAPPGAGTLGIQYF

v_call: TRBV30
clone_size: few
cdr3_aa: CAWSVIGVGTEAFF

v_call: TRBV5-6
clone_size: few
cdr3_aa: CASSSSRTGMVGDSNQPQHF

v_call: TRBV3-1
clone_size: NA
cdr3_aa: CASSPDVAGGQETQYF

v_call: TRBV20-1
clone_size: NA
cdr3_aa: CSARETGISSYEQYF

v_call: TRBV6-5
clone_size: NA
cdr3_aa: CASSYSNLYGYTF

v_call: TRBV2
clone_size: many
cdr3_aa: CASLKNSLDTGREKLFF

v_call: TRBV11-2
clone_size: many
cdr3_aa: CASSLSGGMNTEAFF

v_call: TRBV7-2
clone_size: NA
cdr3_aa: CASSPHLGTLIYGYTF

v_call: TRBV2
clone_size: NA
cdr3_aa: CASSEVSNSSYEQYF

v_call: TRBV6-9
clone_size: few
cdr3_aa: CASSYSPQQGWEQYF

v_call: TRBV5-1
clone_size: NA
cdr3_aa: CASSPSEGAGYEQYF

v_call: TRBV9
clone_size: NA
cdr3_aa: CASSPSPRETQYF

v_call: TRBV5-1
clone_size: NA
cdr3_aa: CASSLANHEQYF

v_call: TRBV30
clone_size: few
cdr3_aa: CAWRATYKGGAFF

v_call: TRBV18
clone_size: few
cdr3_aa: CASSADGQGYTF

v_call: TRBV5-1
clone_size: NA
cdr3_aa: CASSFRQLSYEQYF

v_call: TRBV6-1
clone_size: NA
cdr3_aa: CASIISGGGNYGYTF

v_call: TRBV3-1
clone_size: NA
cdr3_aa: CASSQERSMTYEQYF

v_call: TRBV28
clone_size: few
cdr3_aa: CASSSKTGGCGANVLTF

v_call: TRBV5-1
clone_size: few
cdr3_aa: CASSLEGAVFGSPLHF

v_call: TRBV5-1
clone_size: few
cdr3_aa: CASSLGGGWADEQYF

v_call: TRBV16
clone_size: NA
cdr3_aa: CASSQPVGRDQETQYF

v_call: TRBV20-1
clone_size: NA
cdr3_aa: CSAIRLAGATYEQYF

v_call: TRBV5-1
clone_size: NA
cdr3_aa: CASSLAGSQAEAFF

v_call: TRBV19
clone_size: few
cdr3_aa: CASSLDRVDTEAFF

v_call: TRBV6-5
clone_size: many
cdr3_aa: CASSYSLAGHYEQYF

v_call: TRBV6-5
clone_size: many
cdr3_aa: CASSYSDRPNTEAFF

v_call: TRBV5-1
clone_size: few
cdr3_aa: CASSLVRGETQYF

v_call: TRBV7-3
clone_size: NA
cdr3_aa: CASSLMTGGNTEAFF

v_call: TRBV28
clone_size: many
cdr3_aa: CASSFPLAGGQRETQYF

v_call: TRBV7-9
clone_size: NA
cdr3_aa: CASSFPRDTSNTEAFF

v_call: TRBV20-1
clone_size: few
cdr3_aa: CSAAVRHRGNQPQHF

v_call: TRBV19
clone_size: NA
cdr3_aa: CASSLPQGASQPQHF

v_call: TRBV3-1
clone_size: once
cdr3_aa: CASSQTSSNTEAFF

v_call: TRBV7-9
clone_size: NA
cdr3_aa: CASSLAQVYGYTF

v_call: TRBV25-1
clone_size: NA
cdr3_aa: CASSPFWGDYGYTF

v_call: TRBV7-3
clone_size: NA
cdr3_aa: CASSPQSGENQPQHF

v_call: TRBV12-3/TRBV12-4
clone_size: few
cdr3_aa: CASSSEGLAGVLYEQYF

v_call: TRBV18
clone_size: NA
cdr3_aa: CASSPITISSNQPQHF

v_call: TRBV7-2
clone_size: NA
cdr3_aa: CASSPRGTLTGELFF

v_call: TRBV12-3/TRBV12-4
clone_size: NA
cdr3_aa: CASSHDRGRETQYF

v_call: TRBV3-1
clone_size: few
cdr3_aa: CASSQDPRTGHHEQYF

v_call: TRBV7-2
clone_size: many
cdr3_aa: CATTGGGTQETQYF

v_call: TRBV20-1
clone_size: NA
cdr3_aa: CSALRLEQYF

v_call: TRBV19
clone_size: NA
cdr3_aa: CASSMGDRGRQQPQHF

v_call: TRBV3-1
clone_size: NA
cdr3_aa: CASSQNGGAPNQPQHF

v_call: TRBV11-2
clone_size: NA
cdr3_aa: CASSRRYDYGGSGRTGELFF

v_call: TRBV7-9
clone_size: NA
cdr3_aa: CASSLGGTSGNIQYF

v_call: TRBV11-2
clone_size: NA
cdr3_aa: CASSRTGGPYEQYF

v_call: TRBV12-3/TRBV12-4
clone_size: many
cdr3_aa: CASSATLSSGEETQYF

v_call: TRBV6-1
clone_size: many
cdr3_aa: CASSESNYGYTF

v_call: TRBV29-1
clone_size: NA
cdr3_aa: CSVDPQQGSAFF

v_call: TRBV30
clone_size: few
cdr3_aa: CAWLSYGYTF

v_call: TRBV5-1
clone_size: few
cdr3_aa: CASSSPMGRLANTGELFF

v_call: TRBV11-2
clone_size: NA
cdr3_aa: CASSLGGPHTEAFF

v_call: TRBV13
clone_size: NA
cdr3_aa: CASSSIGPQGNTEAFF